These 27 T cell receptor beta chains share one sample of origin, sequenced in a study of technical replicates of blood from several donors. The protocol was immunoSEQ multiplex PCR, while the TCRdb copy is restricted to in-frame clones and leaves out a portion. This table has approximately 100,000 clones, 95% to 96% appearing once. The source material was T cells isolated from PBMCs. All receptors come from a human donor in good health.

The V call is TRBV4-2, the J call TRBJ2-1, with TRBD2 matching over 7 bases. This CDR3 spans 16 amino acids. Trimming cost V 1 base and J 4 bases; bases outside gene matches: 7. Germline V gene lookup returns CDR1 LGHNA and CDR2 YNFKEQ. In DNA form, the CDR3 reads TGTGCCAGCAGCCAAGCGCGGGAGATGAGGTACAATGAGCAGTTCTTC. Its protein product is CASSQAREMRYNEQFF.

The V and J genes are TRBV29-1 and TRBJ2-5; 7 bases map to TRBD1. Gene TRBJ2-7 matches the end of the DNA better, so the J call may be wrong. Germline CDR1 and CDR2: SQVTM and ANQGSEA. This CDR3 is built from 12 residues. The CDR3 region has the DNA TGCAGCGTTGTGGGGACAGCCTACGAGCAGTACTTC. Protein product: CSVVGTAYEQYF.

This chain uses TRBV29-1 with TRBJ2-1, with 13 bases fitting TRBD2. The CDR3 is made up of 16 amino acids. Per germline, CDR1 SQVTM and CDR2 ANQGSEA. J lost 8 bases, V lost 8 bases, and 15 bases had no gene match. The CDR3 loop reads CSTTGLAGALVDEQFF. The CDR3 region has the DNA TGCAGCACCACAGGACTAGCGGGAGCCCTCGTCGATGAGCAGTTCTTC.

This clone was observed a handful of times. This chain joins TRBV18 and TRBJ1-4; D remains unclear. V was clipped by 3 bases and J by 2 bases, with 7 bases between them. Germline V gives CDR1 KGHSH, CDR2 LQKENI. The CDR3 length is 14 residues. The CDR3 spells CASSPQMTNEKLFF. Here the CDR3 DNA reads TGTGCCAGCTCACCCCAAATGACTAATGAAAAACTGTTTTTT.

J is TRBJ1-1 and V is TRBV21-1; TRBD1 is taken as the D call from the table, unchecked against the DNA. TRBV21-1 represents a pseudogene. CDR3 size: 17 residues. The CDR3 protein is CASSKGRLGAVNTEAFF. Here the CDR3 DNA reads TGTGCCAGCAGCAAAGGGAGGCTGGGGGCGGTGAACACTGAAGCTTTCTTT.

V usage is TRBV5-6 and J usage is TRBJ1-2, with D possibly matching TRBD1 (5 bases). This CDR3 region has 15 residues. CDR1 is SGHDT, CDR2 YYEEEE, per germline. V lost 0 bases and J 2 bases, leaving 11 bases between the germline ends. CDR3 protein: CASSLDPTANYGYTF. CDR3 sequence (DNA): TGTGCCAGCAGCTTGGACCCGACAGCCAACTATGGCTACACCTTC.

The V and J genes are TRBV6-6 and TRBJ2-7, with D hard to call. CDR3 length equals 14 residues. Germline lookup yields CDR1 MNHNY and CDR2 SVGAGI (reference sequence). Trimming cost V 2 bases and J 3 bases, with 11 bases left between them. CDR3 sequence: CASSYEPGSYEQYF. In DNA form, the CDR3 reads TGTGCCAGCAGTTACGAGCCGGGTAGCTACGAGCAGTACTTC.

The chain has TRBV4-1 and TRBJ1-1; weak D call: TRBD1 (5 bases). This CDR3 region has 19 residues. Between the trimmed V and J ends, which lost 5 bases and 4 bases, there was a span of 29 bases. CDR1 and CDR2 (germline): MGHRA, YSYEKL. CDR3 DNA sequence: TGCGCCAGCAGCTCACCGGCCGGGGGGACCTCCTGGGACGCCACTGAAGCTTTCTTT. Its translation: CASSSPAGGTSWDATEAFF.

This clone has more than one count but fewer than ten. For the CDR3, the DNA is TGCGCCAGCAGTGAGTCGACAGGGGGGAACACTGAAGCTTTCTTT. Translation gives CASSESTGGNTEAFF. The chain uses TRBV10-1 and TRBJ1-1; 9 positions match TRBD1. CDR3 length equals 15 residues. V was pared by 0 bases and J by 1 base, with 0 bases of the junction left unmatched. The germline V gene encodes CDR1 WNHNN and CDR2 SYGVQD (reference sequence).

The chain has TRBV9 and TRBJ1-3; 9 nucleotides match TRBD1. The trim removed 3 bases at V and 6 bases at J, leaving 13 bases unmatched. Germline CDR1 reads SGDLS; CDR2 reads YYNGEE. This CDR3 is 17 amino acids long. CDR3 sequence reads: CASSATGTGYFANTIYF. In DNA form, the CDR3 reads TGTGCCAGCAGCGCGACCGGGACAGGGTATTTTGCAAACACCATATATTTT.

V is TRBV18 and J is TRBJ2-1; weak D call: TRBD2 (6 bases). This CDR3 contains 13 residues. Germline V CDR1 and CDR2: KGHSH, LQKENI. V lost 2 bases to trimming and J lost 8 bases, with 10 bases between them. CDR3 sequence reads: CASSPTSWDEQFF. The CDR3 DNA is TGTGCCAGCTCACCAACTAGCTGGGATGAGCAGTTCTTC. Looking up the rest from reference TRBV18 and TRBJ2-1 gives the full variable domain: NAGVMQNPRHLVRRRGQEARLRCSPMKGHSHVYWYRQLPEEGLKFMVYLQKENIIDESGMPKERFSAEFPKEGPSILRIQQVVRGDSAAYFCASSPTSWDEQFFGPGTRLTVL.

The chain employs TRBV7-2 and TRBJ2-5; 10 bases are shared with TRBD2. The CDR3 spans 18 residues. Germline-derived CDR1 and CDR2 are SGHTA and FQGNSA. V shed 6 bases and J 2 bases; nucleotides not matched to a gene: 15. The CDR3 coding sequence is TGTGCCAGCAGTTTCGGGTACCTAGCGGGAGTGTGGCAAGAGACCCAGTACTTC. Translation gives CASSFGYLAGVWQETQYF.

The rearrangement uses TRBV18 and TRBJ1-1, with D possibly being TRBD1 (6 bases). This CDR3 region has 16 residues. The V gene lost 9 bases and the J gene lost 0 bases, with 20 bases spanning the gap. CDR1 and CDR2 (germline): KGHSH, LQKENI. The CDR3 DNA reads TGTGCCAGTACGACGGGGGGCGGATATATGAACACTGAAGCTTTCTTT. Its translation: CASTTGGGYMNTEAFF.

The chain recombines TRBV6-1 with TRBJ2-2, with 7 bases that match TRBD2. With 4 bases clipped from V and 6 bases from J, the junction kept 5 bases outside the gene matches. In germline, CDR1 is MNHNS, CDR2 SASEGT. This CDR3 contains 14 residues. The CDR3: CASSAAGRAGELFF. The CDR3 region has the DNA TGTGCCAGCAGTGCAGCGGGGAGAGCCGGGGAGCTGTTTTTT.

The chain recombines TRBV10-3 with TRBJ2-2; perhaps TRBD2 as D (5 bases). V lost 2 bases and J lost 1, with 5 bases in between. Germline CDR1 ENHRY, CDR2 SYGVKD. The CDR3 consists of 14 residues. CDR3 residues: CAISERENTGELFF. Here the CDR3 DNA reads TGTGCCATCAGTGAGCGGGAGAACACCGGGGAGCTGTTTTTT.

The CDR3 DNA sequence: TGTGCCAGCAGTTTGGGGGGGGGACTCGCGGAGACCCAGTACTTC. Protein sequence: CASSLGGGLAETQYF. V gene TRBV28 combines with J gene TRBJ2-5, with TRBD2 matching over 7 bases. The CDR3 length is 15 residues. Germline CDR1 is MDHEN and CDR2 is SYDVKM. V trimming: 3 bases; J trimming: 5 bases; junction bases outside the gene matches: 9.

This chain links TRBV10-2 with TRBJ2-7; 9 bases are shared with TRBD2. The V and J ends lost 3 bases and 0 bases, in that order; junction bases with no gene match: 3. Germline V gene data show CDR1 as WSHSY and CDR2 as SAAADI. This CDR3 region has 15 residues. The CDR3 region is CASSDQREVSYEQYF. CDR3 DNA sequence: TGCGCCAGCAGTGATCAGCGGGAGGTCTCCTACGAGCAGTACTTC.

This chain connects TRBV2 to TRBJ2-5; 8 bases align to TRBD1. CDR1 and CDR2 (germline): SNHLY, FYNNEI. The CDR3 loop spans 16 amino acids. V was pared by 10 bases and J by 0 bases, with 13 bases of the junction left unmatched. CDR3 residues: CAIERRTGPNQETQYF. The CDR3 nucleotides are TGTGCCATAGAACGCCGGACAGGGCCCAACCAAGAGACCCAGTACTTC. The full variable domain, with the rest looked up from reference TRBV2 and TRBJ2-5, is EPEVTQTPSHQVTQMGQEVILRCVPISNHLYFYWYRQILGQKVEFLVSFYNNEISEKSEIFDDQFSVERPDGSNFTLKIRSTKLEDSAMYFCAIERRTGPNQETQYFGPGTRLLVL.

The chain couples TRBV4-1 to TRBJ1-1; 7 nucleotides align to TRBD1. Germline lookup yields CDR1 MGHRA and CDR2 YSYEKL. Trimming took 3 bases from V and 5 from J; bases not matched to a gene: 6. The CDR3 is 14 amino acids. CDR3: CASSQPGGWTEAFF. For the CDR3, the DNA is TGCGCCAGCAGCCAGCCAGGGGGTTGGACTGAAGCTTTCTTT.

The chain links TRBV30 to TRBJ1-1, with 8 bases aligning to TRBD1. J lost 2 bases, V lost 7 bases, and 3 bases had no gene match. CDR3 size: 12 residues. Germline assignment: CDR1 GTSNPN and CDR2 SVGIG (reference sequence). CDR3 sequence reads: CASGQGNTEAFF. CDR3 nucleotide sequence: TGTGCCTCAGGACAGGGTAACACTGAAGCTTTCTTT. Based on the CDR3 plus reference TRBV30 and TRBJ1-1, the full variable domain is SQTIHQWPATLVQPVGSPLSLECTVEGTSNPNLYWYRQAAGRGLQLLFYSVGIGQISSEVPQNLSASRPQDRQFILSSKKLLLSDSGFYLCASGQGNTEAFFGQGTRLTVV.

CDR3 coding DNA: TGTGCCAGTGGAGCCTCGGGACAGGGCCCCAGGGGCCAGCATTTT. This gives the protein CASGASGQGPRGQHF. The J gene is TRBJ1-5, the V gene TRBV19; 9 bases fit TRBD1. The CDR3 spans 15 residues. The germline CDR1 and CDR2 sequences are LNHDA and SQIVND (reference sequence). Losses at the gene ends were 8 bases for V and 12 bases for J; bases not matched to a gene: 17. Looking up the rest from reference TRBV19 and TRBJ1-5 gives the full variable domain: DGGITQSPKYLFRKEGQNVTLSCEQNLNHDAMYWYRQDPGQGLRLIYYSQIVNDFQKGDIAEGYSVSREKKESFPLTVTSAQKNPTAFYLCASGASGQGPRGQHFGDGTRLSIL.

This clone was counted only a few times. The rearrangement uses TRBV28 and TRBJ1-2, with 8 bases lining up with TRBD1. CDR1 MDHEN and CDR2 SYDVKM come from the germline V gene. J was trimmed by 3 bases and V by 4 bases; bases with no gene match: 4. CDR3 length equals 14 residues. The CDR3 is CASSWDRSYYGYTF. The DNA of the CDR3 is TGTGCCAGCAGTTGGGACAGGTCCTACTATGGCTACACCTTC.

The rearrangement links TRBV5-1 to TRBJ2-5; 9 bases are a match to TRBD2. After removal of 0 bases from V and 1 base from J, the junction contained 4 bases not matched to a gene. CDR3 length equals 16 residues. Looked up from germline, CDR1 is SGHRS and CDR2 is YFSETQ. CDR3 region: CASSLVGGRAQETQYF. In DNA, the CDR3 is TGCGCCAGCAGCTTGGTCGGCGGGAGGGCCCAAGAGACCCAGTACTTC.

The chain employs TRBV4-1 and TRBJ1-2, with D possibly matching TRBD1 (6 bases). CDR3 length: 15 residues. The V and J ends lost 1 base and 6 bases respectively, with 15 bases between them. CDR1 is MGHRA and CDR2 is YSYEKL in the germline V gene. This CDR3 is CASSQVGTRVDGYTF. DNA of the CDR3: TGCGCCAGCAGCCAAGTCGGGACACGGGTTGATGGCTACACCTTC.

The genes are TRBV7-9 and TRBJ1-2; TRBD1 might be the D (6 bases). Trimming stripped 1 base from V and 3 bases from J, with 12 bases between. Germline V gene data show CDR1 as SEHNR and CDR2 as FQNEAQ (reference sequence). The length of the CDR3 is 15 residues. DNA for the CDR3: TGTGCCAGCAGCTTAGTCGGCAGGGGAGACTATGGCTACACCTTC. The encoded protein is CASSLVGRGDYGYTF. The variable domain in full, completed from reference TRBV7-9 and TRBJ1-2, reads DTGVSQNPRHKITKRGQNVTFRCDPISEHNRLYWYRQTLGQGPEFLTYFQNEAQLEKSRLLSDRFSAERPKGSFSTLEIQRTEQGDSAMYLCASSLVGRGDYGYTFGSGTRLTVV.

V and J are TRBV11-2 and TRBJ2-1; D is possibly TRBD2 (7 bases). Trimming shortened V by 1 base and J by 8 bases, and 18 bases separated the two germline ends. This CDR3 comprises 16 residues. The germline V gene encodes CDR1 SGHAT and CDR2 FQNNGV. For the CDR3, the DNA is TGTGCCAGCAGCTTAGTAAGGGGGGGCAGAACCCATGAGCAGTTCTTC. It specifies CASSLVRGGRTHEQFF.

This chain links TRBV28 with TRBJ2-7; TRBD1 matches 8 bases. Trimming cost V 5 bases and J 2 bases; bases outside gene matches: 2. The V gene's germline CDR1 is MDHEN and CDR2 SYDVKM. The CDR3 loop spans 13 amino acids. In nucleotides, the CDR3 is TGTGCCAGCAGTCAACAGGGGGCCTACGAGCAGTACTTC. This gives the protein CASSQQGAYEQYF. The whole variable domain, remainder taken from reference TRBV28 and TRBJ2-7, is DVKVTQSSRYLVKRTGEKVFLECVQDMDHENMFWYRQDPGLGLRLIYFSYDVKMKEKGDIPEGYSVSREKKERFSLILESASTNQTSMYLCASSQQGAYEQYFGPGTRLTVT.